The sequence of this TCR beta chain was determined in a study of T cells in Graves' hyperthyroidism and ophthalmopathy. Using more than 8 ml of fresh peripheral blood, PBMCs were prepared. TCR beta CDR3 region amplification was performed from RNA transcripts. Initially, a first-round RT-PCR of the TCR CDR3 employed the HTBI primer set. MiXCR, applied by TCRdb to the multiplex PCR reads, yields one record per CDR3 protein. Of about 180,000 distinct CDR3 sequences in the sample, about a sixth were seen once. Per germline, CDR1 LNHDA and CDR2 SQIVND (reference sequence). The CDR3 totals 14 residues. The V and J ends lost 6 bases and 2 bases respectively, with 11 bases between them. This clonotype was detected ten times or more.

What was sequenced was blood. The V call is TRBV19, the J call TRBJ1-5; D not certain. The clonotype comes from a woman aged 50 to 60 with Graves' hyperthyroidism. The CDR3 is CASRSLVGNQPQHF. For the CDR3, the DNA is TGTGCCAGTAGGTCCCTCGTAGGCAATCAGCCCCAGCATTTT. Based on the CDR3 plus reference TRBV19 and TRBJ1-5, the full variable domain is DGGITQSPKYLFRKEGQNVTLSCEQNLNHDAMYWYRQDPGQGLRLIYYSQIVNDFQKGDIAEGYSVSREKKESFPLTVTSAQKNPTAFYLCASRSLVGNQPQHFGDGTRLSIL.